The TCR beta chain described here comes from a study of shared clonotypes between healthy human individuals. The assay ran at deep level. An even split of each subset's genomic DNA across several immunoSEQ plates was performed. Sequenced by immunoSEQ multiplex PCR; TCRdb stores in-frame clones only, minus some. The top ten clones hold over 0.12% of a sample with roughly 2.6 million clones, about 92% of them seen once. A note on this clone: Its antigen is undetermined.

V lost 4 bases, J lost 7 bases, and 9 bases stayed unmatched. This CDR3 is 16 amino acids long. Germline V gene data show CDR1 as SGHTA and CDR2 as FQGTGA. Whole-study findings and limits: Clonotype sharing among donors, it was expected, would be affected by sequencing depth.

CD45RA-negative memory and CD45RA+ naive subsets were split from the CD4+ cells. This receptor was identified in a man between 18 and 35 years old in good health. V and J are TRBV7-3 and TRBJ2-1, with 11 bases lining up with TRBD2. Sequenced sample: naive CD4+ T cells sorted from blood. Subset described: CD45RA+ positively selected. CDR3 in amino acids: CASSYISGGVVNEQFF. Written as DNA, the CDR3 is TGTGCCAGCAGCTACATTAGCGGGGGGGTTGTAAATGAGCAGTTCTTC.